These 32 T cell receptor beta chains were all obtained from the same sample, sequenced in a study of cytomegalovirus exposure and HLA in healthy donors. A multiplex PCR was run with 60 Vbeta primers and 13 Jbeta primers. The assay was immunoSEQ multiplex PCR, and TCRdb's table has in-frame clones only and misses some. The sample comprises 80,000 to 90,000 clones, about four fifths of which are singletons, and 1.9% rests with the top ten. Sequencing was performed on PBMCs. The receptors here all came from a woman between 25 and 40 years old in good health and CMV-seronegative.

A remark on this clone: Distinct nucleotide sequences in the sample also encode this CDR3. The chain carries TRBV7-9 and TRBJ1-5; a weak D match, TRBD1 (6 bases). CDR3 size: 12 residues. V was clipped by 5 bases and J by 5 bases, with 7 bases between them. Germline CDR1 is SEHNR and CDR2 is FQNEAQ (reference sequence). CDR3 sequence: CASSDRYQPQHF. The CDR3 region has the DNA TGTGCCAGCAGCGACAGGTATCAGCCCCAGCATTTT.

Only a few counts were recorded for this clone. The gene calls are TRBV19 and TRBJ2-5, with TRBD1 matching 9 bases. Matching the DNA end better, TRBJ2-7 makes the J call doubtful. Germline V gives CDR1 LNHDA, CDR2 SQIVND (reference sequence). This CDR3 is 14 amino acids long. The CDR3 protein is CASSIGGTGYEQYF. For the CDR3, the DNA is TGTGCCAGTAGTATAGGTGGGACAGGGTACGAGCAGTACTTC.

V gene TRBV27 combines with J gene TRBJ1-2; TRBD1 is a possible D gene (6 bases). V lost 8 bases, J lost 7 bases, and 17 bases lay in between. Germline values: CDR1 MNHEY, CDR2 SMNVEV (reference sequence). CDR3 size: 13 residues. The CDR3 here is CASRGGRALGYTF. Here the CDR3 DNA reads TGTGCCAGCCGAGGGGGGAGGGCTCTTGGCTACACCTTC.

The rearrangement uses TRBV6-1 and TRBJ2-1; weak D call: TRBD1 (6 bases). V shed 4 bases and J shed 0 bases, with 10 bases lying between them. CDR1 and CDR2 from the germline V gene are MNHNS and SASEGT. The CDR3 spans 15 residues. The CDR3 reads CASSAPRGSYNEQFF. The CDR3 DNA is TGTGCCAGCAGTGCCCCCAGGGGCTCCTACAATGAGCAGTTCTTC.

As to this clone: At one end the junction does not follow the germline gene, possibly because of a read error. The chain has TRBV7-7 and TRBJ2-5, with 7 bases matching TRBD1. CDR1 and CDR2 from the germline V gene are SSHAT and FNYEAQ (reference sequence). The CDR3 is 14 amino acids. As DNA, the CDR3 is TGTGCTAGCAGCCAGACAGGGCCCGGGGAGACCCAGTACTTC. It encodes CASSQTGPGETQYF.

The rearrangement links TRBV28 to TRBJ1-1, with TRBD1 matching 8 bases. The CDR3 extends over 14 amino acids. V was pared by 6 bases and J by 0 bases, with 3 bases of the junction left unmatched. Germline assignment: CDR1 MDHEN and CDR2 SYDVKM. The CDR3, as DNA: TGTGCCAGCAGACAGGGGGACTTGAACACTGAAGCTTTCTTT. Translating gives CASRQGDLNTEAFF.

The CDR3 DNA reads TGTGCCAGCAGCGGGACTAGCGGGAGCTCCTACGAGCAGTACTTC. It specifies CASSGTSGSSYEQYF. V is TRBV7-3 and J is TRBJ2-7, with 14 nucleotides matching TRBD2. Germline V gives CDR1 SGHTA, CDR2 FQGTGA. Trimming took 5 bases from V and 0 from J; bases not matched to a gene: 0. There are 15 residues in the CDR3.

The V and J genes are TRBV4-1 and TRBJ2-5, with 9 bases identical to TRBD1. The CDR3 runs 14 residues. CDR1 is MGHRA, CDR2 YSYEKL, per germline. Losses at the gene ends were 2 bases for V and 9 bases for J; bases not matched to a gene: 7. Here the CDR3 reads CASSQTGQGTAQYF. The CDR3, as DNA: TGCGCCAGCAGCCAAACTGGACAGGGGACGGCCCAGTACTTC.

J is TRBJ1-2 and V is TRBV6-1, with 12 bases fitting TRBD1. The germline gives CDR1 MNHNS, CDR2 SASEGT. The V and J ends lost 6 bases and 7 bases, in that order; junction bases with no gene match: 6. This CDR3 comprises 14 residues. CDR3 nucleotide sequence: TGTGCCAGCAGGAGGGACAGGGGGCTCGCTGGCTACACCTTC. This translates into CASRRDRGLAGYTF.

This clone was detected only a few times. V is TRBV28 and J is TRBJ1-3, with TRBD1 identical over 8 bases. Germline CDR1 reads MDHEN; CDR2 reads SYDVKM. V shed 4 bases, J shed 0 bases, and the junction held 14 bases outside the gene matches. CDR3 length equals 19 residues. The CDR3 nucleotides are TGTGCCAGCAGTTCAACGACAGGGGACAAGACCCTCTCTGGAAACACCATATATTTT. Translating it yields CASSSTTGDKTLSGNTIYF.

This chain uses TRBV20-1 with TRBJ2-7, with D unresolved. Trimming pared 3 bases from V and 4 bases from J, leaving 7 bases between. This CDR3 comprises 11 residues. From germline, CDR1 is DFQATT and CDR2 SNEGSKA (reference sequence). The CDR3 nucleotides read TGCAGTGCTAGGGGCACGTACGAGCAGTACTTC. This translates into CSARGTYEQYF.

The chain couples TRBV5-8 to TRBJ2-3; TRBD1 matches 8 bases. V was pared by 1 base and J by 1 base, with 5 bases of the junction left unmatched. Per germline, CDR1 SGHTS and CDR2 YDEGEE. The CDR3 totals 16 residues. The CDR3 reads CASSLRQGSGTDTQYF. In DNA form, the CDR3 reads TGTGCCAGCAGCTTGAGACAGGGGTCGGGCACAGATACGCAGTATTTT. Complete variable domain (other parts from reference TRBV5-8 and TRBJ2-3): EAGVTQSPTHLIKTRGQQATLRCSPISGHTSVYWYQQALGLGLQFLLWYDEGEERNRGNFPPRFSGRQFPNYSSELNVNALELEDSALYLCASSLRQGSGTDTQYFGPGTRLTVL.

The rearrangement uses TRBV2 and TRBJ2-6, with a tentative D call TRBD1 (6 bases). The CDR3 is 17 residues long. V was shortened by 10 bases and J by 0 bases, with 19 bases between the two germline ends. CDR1 SNHLY and CDR2 FYNNEI come from the germline V gene. In DNA form, the CDR3 reads TGTGCCAAGAAAGGACAGACCTATAACTCTGGGGCCAACGTCCTGACTTTC. Amino acids: CAKKGQTYNSGANVLTF.

The V call is TRBV2, the J call TRBJ1-2, with 7 nucleotides matching TRBD1. Germline V gene lookup returns CDR1 SNHLY and CDR2 FYNNEI. There are 16 residues in the CDR3. The V segment lost 7 bases and the J segment 8 bases; nucleotides outside the gene matches: 19. CDR3 sequence reads: CASTRENQGGPEGYTF. CDR3 nucleotide sequence: TGTGCCAGCACCCGGGAAAATCAGGGGGGCCCGGAAGGCTACACCTTC.

As concerns this clone: One end of the junction does not line up with germline, which may come from a read error. The chain joins TRBV7-9 to TRBJ1-2; D might be TRBD1 (6 bases). Germline V CDR1 and CDR2: SEHNR, FQNEAQ (reference sequence). The CDR3 spans 13 residues. As DNA, the CDR3 is TGTTCCAGCAGCCAAACAGGGCTTTGGGGCTACACCTTC. Its protein is CSSSQTGLWGYTF.

The V call is TRBV19, the J call TRBJ1-5, with 10 bases identical to TRBD1. The CDR3 covers 14 residues. Germline V lookup: CDR1 LNHDA, CDR2 SQIVND (reference sequence). V lost 3 bases to trimming and J lost 7 bases; unmatched junction nucleotides: 3. The chain's CDR3 is CASSIDRGQQPQHF. DNA for the CDR3: TGTGCCAGTAGTATTGACAGGGGGCAACAGCCCCAGCATTTT.

The CDR3 sequence: CASSVAFSGTETQYF. The CDR3 DNA follows: TGTGCCAGCAGTGTGGCTTTCAGCGGGACGGAGACCCAGTACTTC. The chain links TRBV6-1 to TRBJ2-5, with 7 bases fitting TRBD2. Germline-derived CDR1 and CDR2 are MNHNS and SASEGT. This CDR3 is built from 15 residues. V lost 4 bases to trimming and J lost 5 bases; unmatched junction nucleotides: 10.

The chain couples TRBV29-1 to TRBJ1-4, with a possible D match to TRBD1 (5 bases). This CDR3 is 13 amino acids long. V lost 3 bases and J lost 8, with 13 bases in between. CDR1 is SQVTM, CDR2 ANQGSEA, per germline. CDR3 DNA sequence: TGCAGCGTTGACGGGGGTGGAGGCGAAAAACTGTTTTTT. Translation gives CSVDGGGGEKLFF.

J is TRBJ1-1 and V is TRBV19, with 9 bases identical to TRBD1. V was clipped by 3 bases and J by 4 bases; unmatched bases: 3. The V gene's germline CDR1 is LNHDA and CDR2 SQIVND (reference sequence). The CDR3 is 14 amino acids. The CDR3 protein is CASSMWGQGTEAFF. The CDR3, as DNA: TGTGCCAGTAGTATGTGGGGACAGGGCACTGAAGCTTTCTTT.

The rearrangement uses TRBV7-8 and TRBJ2-7; D is ambiguous. V lost 5 bases, J lost 4 bases, and 9 bases lay in between. From germline, CDR1 is SGHVS and CDR2 FQNEAQ. The CDR3 runs to 12 residues. The CDR3 sequence: CASSQTDYEQYF. The CDR3 DNA reads as TGTGCCAGCAGCCAGACTGATTACGAGCAGTACTTC. The full variable domain, with the rest looked up from reference TRBV7-8 and TRBJ2-7, is GAGVSQSPRYKVAKRGQDVALRCDPISGHVSLFWYQQALGQGPEFLTYFQNEAQLDKSGLPSDRFFAERPEGSVSTLKIQRTQQEDSAVYLCASSQTDYEQYFGPGTRLTVT.

V usage is TRBV5-1 and J usage is TRBJ1-5, with 9 bases that match TRBD1. The CDR3 totals 16 residues. Germline assignment: CDR1 SGHRS and CDR2 YFSETQ. Trimming at V came to 0 bases and at J to 3 bases, leaving 4 bases not matched to a gene. CDR3 DNA sequence: TGCGCCAGCAGCTTGGGCACAGGGGGCCCCAATCAGCCCCAGCATTTT. This gives the protein CASSLGTGGPNQPQHF.

The rearrangement joins TRBV5-1 to TRBJ2-3; possible D gene TRBD2, 5 bases. V lost 2 bases, J lost 0 bases, and 10 bases lay in between. Germline loops: CDR1 SGHRS, CDR2 YFSETQ. The length of the CDR3 is 15 residues. For the CDR3, the DNA is TGCGCCAGCAGCTTTATAGCGAAAAGCACAGATACGCAGTATTTT. Amino acids: CASSFIAKSTDTQYF.

This chain connects TRBV4-3 to TRBJ1-4; D gene uncertain. The CDR3 totals 14 residues. The V end was cut by 0 bases, the J end by 7 bases, with 9 bases between. From germline, CDR1 is LGHNA and CDR2 YSLEER. The CDR3 nucleotides read TGCGCCAGCAGCCAAGACCCCAGAAGTGAAAAACTGTTTTTT. Protein: CASSQDPRSEKLFF.

This clone qualifies as medium-sized (0.01 to 0.1%). The rearrangement links TRBV19 to TRBJ2-7, with 7 bases that match TRBD1. The V gene's germline CDR1 is LNHDA and CDR2 SQIVND (reference sequence). Trimming took 6 bases from V and 2 from J; bases not matched to a gene: 7. The CDR3 contains 14 residues. The CDR3 spells CASRQGDSAYEQYF. The CDR3 DNA is TGTGCCAGTAGACAAGGGGACAGTGCCTACGAGCAGTACTTC.

V is TRBV7-9 and J is TRBJ2-5; 8 nucleotides line up with TRBD2. The trim removed 4 bases at V and 5 bases at J, leaving 15 bases unmatched. The germline V gene has CDR1 SEHNR and CDR2 FQNEAQ (reference sequence). The CDR3 totals 17 residues. This chain's CDR3 is CASSSHAGGAGHETQYF. The CDR3 coding sequence is TGTGCCAGCAGCTCCCACGCGGGGGGAGCAGGACACGAGACCCAGTACTTC.

As for this clone: Germline is not matched at one junction end, which may reflect a read error. The chain couples TRBV7-3 to TRBJ2-7; 7 bases align to TRBD1. This CDR3 is 15 amino acids long. Looked up from germline, CDR1 is SGHTA and CDR2 is FQGTGA. This CDR3 reads CASSLYRGGTYAQYF. For the CDR3, the DNA is TGTGCCAGCAGCTTATACAGGGGTGGAACCTACGCGCAGTACTTC.

This chain connects TRBV19 to TRBJ2-7; D uncertain. CDR3 length equals 13 residues. The V and J ends lost 6 bases and 2 bases respectively, with 11 bases between them. Looked up from germline, CDR1 is LNHDA and CDR2 is SQIVND (reference sequence). The CDR3 sequence is CASSLRPTYEQYF. In DNA, the CDR3 is TGTGCCAGTAGCTTGCGGCCTACCTACGAGCAGTACTTC.

The V and J genes are TRBV18 and TRBJ2-5; D perhaps matches TRBD1 (5 bases). The CDR3 totals 13 residues. Trimming cost V 0 bases and J 11 bases, with 13 bases left between them. The germline CDR1 and CDR2 sequences are KGHSH and LQKENI. CDR3 in amino acids: CASSPPGAGQQYF. CDR3 nucleotide sequence: TGTGCCAGCTCACCACCAGGAGCAGGGCAGCAGTACTTC. Filled out from reference TRBV18 and TRBJ2-5, the complete variable domain reads NAGVMQNPRHLVRRRGQEARLRCSPMKGHSHVYWYRQLPEEGLKFMVYLQKENIIDESGMPKERFSAEFPKEGPSILRIQQVVRGDSAAYFCASSPPGAGQQYFGPGTRLLVL.

As regards this clone: This CDR3 is also generated by other DNA sequences in the sample. The chain employs TRBV5-1 and TRBJ1-1, with D maybe TRBD1 (6 bases). CDR1 and CDR2 (germline): SGHRS, YFSETQ. V was shortened by 0 bases and J by 0 bases, with 6 bases between the two germline ends. The CDR3 extends over 14 amino acids. CDR3 sequence reads: CASSLGGLNTEAFF. The CDR3 nucleotides are TGCGCCAGCAGCTTGGGGGGGCTGAACACTGAAGCTTTCTTT.

A single count supports this clone. The J gene is TRBJ2-1, the V gene TRBV28; no clear D. Germline V gene sequence: CDR1 MDHEN, CDR2 SYDVKM. This CDR3 has 14 residues. Between the trimmed V and J ends, which lost 6 bases and 2 bases, there was a span of 11 bases. In nucleotides, the CDR3 is TGTGCCAGCAGCCAGCCTAGTACCTACAATGAGCAGTTCTTC. As protein: CASSQPSTYNEQFF.

The chain couples TRBV19 to TRBJ2-7, with 9 bases that match TRBD1. This CDR3 region has 15 residues. Germline trimming cut 6 bases from V and 2 bases from J; bases unmatched to any gene: 8. Germline values: CDR1 LNHDA, CDR2 SQIVND (reference sequence). CDR3 sequence (DNA): TGTGCCAGTAGATCCATGGGACAGGGCACCTACGAGCAGTACTTC. Amino acids: CASRSMGQGTYEQYF.

The J gene is TRBJ2-4, the V gene TRBV7-9; D perhaps matches TRBD2 (6 bases). Germline values: CDR1 SEHNR, CDR2 FQNEAQ (reference sequence). The ends were cut back, 5 bases at V and 5 bases at J, with 10 bases in the middle. CDR3 length: 13 amino acids. DNA for the CDR3: TGTGCCAGCAGCCCAAGCGGGCAAAACATTCAGTACTTC. Amino acid sequence: CASSPSGQNIQYF.